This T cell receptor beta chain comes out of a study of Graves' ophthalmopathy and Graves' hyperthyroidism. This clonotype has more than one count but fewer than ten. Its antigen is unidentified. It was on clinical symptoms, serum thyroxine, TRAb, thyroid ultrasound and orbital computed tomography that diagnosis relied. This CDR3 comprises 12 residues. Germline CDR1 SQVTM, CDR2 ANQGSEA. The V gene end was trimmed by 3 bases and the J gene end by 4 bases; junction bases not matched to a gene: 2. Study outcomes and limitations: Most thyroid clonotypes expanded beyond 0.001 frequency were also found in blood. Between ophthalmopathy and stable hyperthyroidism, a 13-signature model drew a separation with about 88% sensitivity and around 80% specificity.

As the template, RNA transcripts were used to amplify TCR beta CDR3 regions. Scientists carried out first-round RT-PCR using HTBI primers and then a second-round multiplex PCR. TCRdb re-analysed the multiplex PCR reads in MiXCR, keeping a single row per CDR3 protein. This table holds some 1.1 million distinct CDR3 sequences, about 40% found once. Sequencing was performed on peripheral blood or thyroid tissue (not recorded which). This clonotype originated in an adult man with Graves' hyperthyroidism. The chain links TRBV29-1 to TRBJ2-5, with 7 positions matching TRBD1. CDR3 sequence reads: CSVDEGAETQYF. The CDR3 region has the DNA TGCAGCGTTGATGAGGGGGCAGAGACCCAGTACTTC.